This TCR beta chain was recovered during a study of blood T cell repertoires in COVID-19. Sequencing was performed with immunoSEQ multiplex PCR; in TCRdb, only in-frame clones are kept and a portion is missing. Of 150,000 to 200,000 clones in the sample, about 90% were seen once. Germline V CDR1 and CDR2: SGHAT, FQNNGV. Trimming took 5 bases from V and 6 from J, leaving 17 bases between them. The CDR3 consists of 14 residues. V and J are TRBV11-2 and TRBJ2-7; possibly TRBD2 for D (6 bases). The source of this sequence is a human donor with acute COVID-19. The donor label of this sample is uncertain. Sequencing was done on a sample of PBMCs or T cells enriched from blood (not recorded which). Here the CDR3 DNA reads TGTGCCAGCAGCATCGCCGGGAGAGCTGGCGAGCAGTACTTC. Translating it yields CASSIAGRAGEQYF.